The rows below give T cell receptor beta chains drawn from one sample of a study of cytomegalovirus exposure and HLA in healthy donors. Assay: immunoSEQ multiplex PCR; the TCRdb copy retains only in-frame clones and omits some. The data show approximately 90,000 clones, 85% to 95% seen once. Material for sequencing was PBMCs. The receptors come from a woman aged 30 to 39 in good health and CMV-seropositive. Each CDR3 is given with its conserved first and last residue. The D gene is left open where the match is weak. Clone size is stated in some rows and not others, as once, few, many or a class when expanded.

TRBV5-1	16	NA	TRBJ1-3	NA	TGCGCCAGCAGCTTGGATGGGGGCCCGTCTGGAAACACCATATATTTT	CASSLDGGPSGNTIYF
TRBV5-4	16	NA	TRBJ2-2	once	TGTGCCAGCAGCTTGTCGGCGAGGGCCGGCACCGGGGAGCTGTTTTTT	CASSLSARAGTGELFF
TRBV30	13	NA	TRBJ1-5	NA	TGTGCCTGGAGTGTTGGAGGCAATCAGCCCCAGCATTTT	CAWSVGGNQPQHF
TRBV18	17	TRBD2	TRBJ2-2	NA	TGTGCCAGCTCATCCCTGGGACTAGCGGGAGTTGCCGGGGAGCTGTTTTTT	CASSSLGLAGVAGELFF
TRBV21-1	11	NA	TRBJ1-1	NA	TGTGCCAGCAGCAAAGGGACAATAGCTTTCTTT	CASSKGTIAFF
TRBV7-2	14	NA	TRBJ1-3	once	TGTGCCAGCAGCTTAATATCCCCTGGAAACACCATATATTTT	CASSLISPGNTIYF
TRBV6-5	13	NA	TRBJ2-7	once	TGTGCCAGCAGGGATGCGGCTGACTACGAGCAGTACTTC	CASRDAADYEQYF
TRBV7-2	15	NA	TRBJ2-7	few	TGTGCCAGCAGCTTAGGGAGGACGGGAACCTACGAGCAGTACTTC	CASSLGRTGTYEQYF
TRBV7-8	15	NA	TRBJ2-1	NA	TGTGCCAGCAGCTTAGCTCTAGTAAGGAACAATGAGCAGTTCTTC	CASSLALVRNNEQFF
TRBV6-6	11	NA	TRBJ1-2	NA	TGTGCCAGCAGTTACTCGAGCGGCTACACCTTC	CASSYSSGYTF
TRBV5-5	14	NA	TRBJ1-1	NA	TGTGCCAGCAGCTTAACCAGGGGGAACACTGAAGCTTTCTTT	CASSLTRGNTEAFF
TRBV20-1	11	NA	TRBJ1-3	NA	TGCGGCGGGGAGGCTGGAAACACCATATATTTT	CGGEAGNTIYF
TRBV28	15	TRBD2	TRBJ2-3	NA	TGTGCCAGCAGTTTAAGTAGGGGCGGGGGAGATACGCAGTATTTT	CASSLSRGGGDTQYF
TRBV5-1	14	TRBD2	TRBJ2-3	NA	TGCGCCAGCAGCTTGGGGGCGGGAGCAGATACGCAGTATTTT	CASSLGAGADTQYF
TRBV4-1	16	TRBD2	TRBJ2-7	NA	TGCGCCAGCAGCCAAACACTAGCGGGAGGGGGCTACGAGCAGTACTTC	CASSQTLAGGGYEQYF
TRBV7-2	15	NA	TRBJ1-1	NA	TGTGCCAGCAGCTTCCAGGGATGGGGGGGCACTGAAGCTTTCTTT	CASSFQGWGGTEAFF